This T cell receptor (beta chain) was retrieved from a study of control samples from healthy donors and cancer patients. The CDR3 has 14 amino acids. Trimming stripped 10 bases from V and 7 bases from J, with 20 bases between. Germline assignment: CDR1 MNHEY and CDR2 SMNVEV (reference sequence). The table came from immunoSEQ multiplex PCR; TCRdb's copy has only in-frame clones and leaves some out. The sample holds 100,000 to 150,000 clones; 80% to 95% are singletons and the top ten take 2.5%. The receptor was derived from a man aged 40-55 years in good health. What was sequenced was blood. The chain carries TRBV27 and TRBJ1-5; D call uncertain. CDR3 nucleotides: TGTGCCACCACCCCCCGAGGAGGAGACCAGCCCCAGCATTTT. This gives the protein CATTPRGGDQPQHF.